This TCR beta chain is drawn from a study of patients and donors after allogeneic stem cell transplantation. TCRdb re-called the RT-PCR reads with MiXCR, one entry per CDR3 protein. The sample has a few hundred thousand distinct CDR3 sequences, 13% to 15% seen once; the top ten hold around a tenth. The CDR3 covers 13 residues. Per the germline V gene, CDR1 is LGHDT and CDR2 is YNNKEL (reference sequence). Trimming shortened V by 1 base and J by 10 bases, and 13 bases separated the two germline ends. This clonotype was sampled from a human donor who was either an allogeneic HSCT recipient or a stem cell or donor lymphocyte infusion donor (not recorded which). It is not recorded whose cells these are; they may come from a transplant donor. V is TRBV3-1 and J is TRBJ1-1; tentatively, D is TRBD1 (6 bases). The sample consisted of blood, either unsorted or a sorted T cell fraction (not recorded which). In DNA form, the CDR3 reads TGTGCCAGCAGCCAAGGGGTGAAGGGGGGAGCTTTCTTT. Its translation is CASSQGVKGGAFF.